The 13 T cell receptor beta chains below were found in one sample sequenced in a study of blood T cell repertoires in COVID-19. Measured with immunoSEQ multiplex PCR; TCRdb has only the in-frame clones, and not every one. The table has some 70,000 clones, about four fifths seen once. Specimen: peripheral blood. These TCRs come from a woman between 70 and 85 years old with acute or convalescent COVID-19.

The chain has TRBV3-1 (or the pseudogene TRBV3-2) and TRBJ1-1; D is undetermined. The CDR3 is 15 amino acids. V lost 1 base and J lost 0, with 9 bases in between. Germline values: CDR1 LGHDT, CDR2 YNNKEL (reference sequence). In nucleotides, the CDR3 is TGTGCCAGCAGCCAAGGAGCCGCTATGAACACTGAAGCTTTCTTT. Its translation: CASSQGAAMNTEAFF.

The chain joins TRBV6-2 or TRBV6-3 to TRBJ2-7; 10 nucleotides agree with TRBD1. V lost 6 bases, J lost 3 bases, and 5 bases stayed unmatched. The germline V gene has CDR1 MNHEY and CDR2 SVGEGT. The CDR3 runs 14 residues. CDR3 in amino acids: CASSSGTGVYEQYF. As DNA, the CDR3 is TGTGCCAGCAGCTCCGGGACAGGGGTCTACGAGCAGTACTTC.

This clone has more than one count but fewer than ten. The chain recombines TRBV6-1 with TRBJ1-1; possibly TRBD1 for D (5 bases). CDR1 and CDR2 from the germline V gene are MNHNS and SASEGT. The CDR3 sequence is 16 residues long. The ends were cut back, 4 bases at V and 4 bases at J, with 19 bases in the middle. The CDR3 spells CASSARTGKVVTEAFF. CDR3 nucleotides: TGTGCCAGCAGTGCACGCACAGGTAAAGTGGTCACTGAAGCTTTCTTT.

The gene calls are TRBV7-5 and TRBJ2-7; the listed D gene, TRBD2, was not tested against the DNA. TRBV7-5 has pseudogene status. There are 15 residues in the CDR3. The chain's CDR3 is CAREKRATRTNEQYF. The CDR3 DNA reads TGTGCCAGAGAGAAGAGGGCCACGCGTACTAACGAGCAGTACTTC.

This clone was recorded at least ten times. V usage is TRBV5-6 and J usage is TRBJ1-6; perhaps TRBD1 as D (6 bases). Trimming cost V 5 bases and J 4 bases, with 13 bases left between them. Per germline, CDR1 SGHDT and CDR2 YYEEEE. The CDR3 is 15 amino acids. CDR3 DNA sequence: TGTGCCAGCAGTCCGGGACACGCTTATAATTCACCCCTCCACTTT. Its protein is CASSPGHAYNSPLHF.

This rearrangement joins TRBV30 to TRBJ1-4, with 12 bases identical to TRBD1. The CDR3 is 15 residues long. After removal of 1 base from V and 7 bases from J, the junction contained 4 bases not matched to a gene. Per germline, CDR1 GTSNPN and CDR2 SVGIG (reference sequence). The CDR3 here is CAWSGGQGAGEKLFF. The CDR3 nucleotides are TGTGCCTGGAGTGGGGGACAGGGGGCAGGTGAAAAACTGTTTTTT.

The chain joins TRBV7-9 to TRBJ2-7; TRBD1 aligns across 8 bases. CDR1 is SEHNR and CDR2 is FQNEAQ in the germline V gene (reference sequence). V trimming: 5 bases; J trimming: 5 bases; junction bases outside the gene matches: 17. This CDR3 is 17 amino acids long. The DNA of the CDR3 is TGTGCCAGCAGCCCCGACTCTACCGGGACAGGAGGAAACGAGCAGTACTTC. Its protein product is CASSPDSTGTGGNEQYF.

This chain connects TRBV23-1 to TRBJ1-5; 7 nucleotides line up with TRBD1. TRBV23-1 has ORF status, its function being uncertain. Unmatched junction bases numbered 10, after V lost 3 bases and J lost 5 bases. CDR3 size: 16 residues. The CDR3 is CASSHLGQSLHQPQHF. CDR3 nucleotides: TGCGCCAGCAGTCACCTGGGACAGAGCCTTCATCAGCCCCAGCATTTT.

The chain employs TRBV18 and TRBJ2-1; a weak D match, TRBD1 (5 bases). This CDR3 is 15 amino acids long. Between the trimmed V and J ends, which lost 2 bases and 5 bases, there was a span of 13 bases. The germline V gene encodes CDR1 KGHSH and CDR2 LQKENI. This CDR3 reads CASSPMSAGHNEQFF. The CDR3, as DNA: TGTGCCAGCTCACCAATGTCGGCAGGGCACAATGAGCAGTTCTTC.

The V gene is TRBV5-4, the J gene TRBJ1-4, with 7 positions matching TRBD1. This CDR3 is built from 14 residues. CDR1 SGHNT and CDR2 YYREEE come from the germline V gene (reference sequence). V dropped 10 bases and J dropped 5; count of bases not matched to a gene: 11. CDR3 sequence (DNA): TGTGCCTTCAAGGGGGCCCCTAAGAATGAAAAACTGTTTTTT. Amino acids: CAFKGAPKNEKLFF.

J is TRBJ1-1 and V is TRBV7-9, with 9 bases that match TRBD1. CDR3 size: 13 residues. Trimming removed 4 bases from V and 3 bases from J; junction bases left unmatched: 0. CDR1 and CDR2 from the germline V gene are SEHNR and FQNEAQ (reference sequence). CDR3 bases: TGTGCCAGCAGCTGGGACAGGGACACTGAAGCTTTCTTT. Protein: CASSWDRDTEAFF.

This chain joins TRBV5-1 and TRBJ2-7, with 7 bases matching TRBD1. The CDR3 totals 13 residues. V lost 4 bases, J lost 3 bases, and 4 bases stayed unmatched. Germline CDR1 is SGHRS and CDR2 is YFSETQ. The CDR3: CASSISGGYEQYF. The CDR3 coding sequence is TGCGCCAGCAGCATCTCAGGGGGCTACGAGCAGTACTTC.

V and J are TRBV6-6 and TRBJ1-1, with D tentatively TRBD1 (5 bases). Deletions cut 2 bases from V and 8 bases from J, with 9 bases between. The CDR3 totals 12 residues. Germline values: CDR1 MNHNY, CDR2 SVGAGI (reference sequence). The CDR3 loop reads CASSYGRGEAFF. CDR3 in DNA: TGTGCCAGCAGTTACGGGAGGGGCGAAGCTTTCTTT.